Below, 9 T cell receptor beta chains from the same sample are listed, as sequenced in a study of OX40 agonist ivuxolimab in advanced cancers. The repertoire was sequenced with immunoSEQ multiplex PCR; TCRdb's copy has only in-frame clones and lacks some. Of over 75,000 clones in the sample, 70% to 90% were seen once. Here the sequenced sample was CD4+ or CD8+ T cells sorted from blood, taken in a trial of the OX40 agonist ivuxolimab. Source of these receptors: an adult with an advanced solid tumor such as melanoma, head and neck, liver or kidney cancer.

The genes are TRBV9 and TRBJ2-1; D possibly corresponds to TRBD1 (6 bases). The CDR3 extends over 15 amino acids. Germline CDR1 and CDR2: SGDLS and YYNGEE. Trimming shortened V by 3 bases and J by 7 bases, and 17 bases separated the two germline ends. CDR3 sequence (DNA): TGTGCCAGCAGCGCCGGGACATCCGGGATTAATGAGCAGTTCTTC. Translating gives CASSAGTSGINEQFF.

DNA for the CDR3: TGTGCCAGCAGTCCGCCGACAGTAAGGTTCAATGAGCAGTTCTTC. Translation: CASSPPTVRFNEQFF. The V call is TRBV27, the J call TRBJ2-1, with D perhaps matching TRBD1 (5 bases). Germline CDR1 reads MNHEY; CDR2 reads SMNVEV (reference sequence). This CDR3 region has 15 residues. Trimming stripped 5 bases from V and 6 bases from J, with 17 bases between.

The J gene is TRBJ2-7, the V gene TRBV6-1; D may be TRBD1 (6 bases). V was cut by 8 bases and J by 6 bases, with 17 bases left in between. CDR1 MNHNS and CDR2 SASEGT come from the germline V gene. This CDR3 spans 13 amino acids. The CDR3 DNA sequence: TGTGCCAGCTCCGGGACAATGGGTGCCGAGCAGTACTTC. This sequence encodes CASSGTMGAEQYF.

The genes are TRBV5-1 and TRBJ1-3; tentatively, D is TRBD1 (5 bases). The germline gives CDR1 SGHRS, CDR2 YFSETQ. The CDR3 totals 16 residues. V was cut by 2 bases and J by 0 bases, with 12 bases left in between. In DNA form, the CDR3 reads TGCGCCAGCAGCTTTAGGACACTCGACTCTGGAAACACCATATATTTT. Translating gives CASSFRTLDSGNTIYF.

The rearrangement uses TRBV28 and TRBJ2-1; tentatively, D is TRBD1 or TRBD2 (5 bases each). The CDR3 has 16 amino acids. Deletions cut 10 bases from V and 7 bases from J, with 26 bases between. CDR1 MDHEN and CDR2 SYDVKM come from the germline V gene. CDR3 loop: CATILLGRATTNEQFF. The CDR3 bases are TGTGCCACCATTCTCTTGGGGCGGGCAACGACAAATGAGCAGTTCTTC.

CDR3 DNA sequence: TGTGCCAGTAGTATGACTGGAGTCGGTGAAAAACTGTTTTTT. This codes for CASSMTGVGEKLFF. The chain employs TRBV19 and TRBJ1-4; D gene uncertain. The CDR3 is 14 residues long. The V and J ends lost 3 bases and 7 bases respectively, with 12 bases between them. Germline V gives CDR1 LNHDA, CDR2 SQIVND (reference sequence).

The V and J genes are TRBV27 and TRBJ1-2; D may be TRBD1 (6 bases). The CDR3 extends over 15 amino acids. V lost 3 bases and J 8 bases, leaving 19 bases between the germline ends. From germline, CDR1 is MNHEY and CDR2 SMNVEV (reference sequence). The CDR3 DNA reads as TGTGCCAGCAGTTTCCTAAACAGGGCTGCTAAAGGCTACACCTTC. It encodes CASSFLNRAAKGYTF.

In this sample, this clone turned up a few times. The V and J genes are TRBV7-3 and TRBJ2-2; 15 bases are shared with TRBD2. CDR1 and CDR2 from the germline V gene are SGHTA and FQGTGA. The CDR3 contains 16 residues. The V and J ends lost 3 bases and 7 bases, in that order; junction bases with no gene match: 3. The chain's CDR3 is CASSFLGLAGGGELFF. CDR3 DNA: TGTGCCAGCAGCTTTTTGGGACTAGCGGGAGGCGGGGAGCTGTTTTTT. The whole variable domain, filled in from reference TRBV7-3 and TRBJ2-2, reads GAGVSQTPSNKVTEKGKYVELRCDPISGHTALYWYRQSLGQGPEFLIYFQGTGAADDSGLPNDRFFAVRPEGSVSTLKIQRTERGDSAVYLCASSFLGLAGGGELFFGEGSRLTVL.

This chain connects TRBV11-2 to TRBJ1-1; no firm D call. The V gene lost 5 bases and the J gene lost 0 bases, with 7 bases spanning the gap. Germline loops: CDR1 SGHAT, CDR2 FQNNGV. This CDR3 has 13 amino acids. In DNA form, the CDR3 reads TGTGCCAGCAGCCCCACCTTGAACACTGAAGCTTTCTTT. This gives the protein CASSPTLNTEAFF.